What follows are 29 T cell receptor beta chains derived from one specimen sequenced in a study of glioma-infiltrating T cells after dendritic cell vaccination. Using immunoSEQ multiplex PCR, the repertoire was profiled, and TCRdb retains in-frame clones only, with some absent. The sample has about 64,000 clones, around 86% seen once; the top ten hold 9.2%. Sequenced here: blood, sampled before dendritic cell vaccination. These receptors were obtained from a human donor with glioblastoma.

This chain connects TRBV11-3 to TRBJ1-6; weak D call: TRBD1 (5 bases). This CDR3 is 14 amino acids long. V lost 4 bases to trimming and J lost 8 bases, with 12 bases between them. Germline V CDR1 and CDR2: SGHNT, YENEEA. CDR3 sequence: CASSSGSGDSPLHF. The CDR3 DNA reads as TGTGCCAGCAGCTCGGGGTCGGGGGATTCACCCCTCCACTTT. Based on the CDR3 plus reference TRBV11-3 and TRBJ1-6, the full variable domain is EAGVVQSPRYKIIEKKQPVAFWCNPISGHNTLYWYLQNLGQGPELLIRYENEEAVDDSQLPKDRFSAERLKGVDSTLKIQPAELGDSAVYLCASSSGSGDSPLHFGNGTRLTVT.

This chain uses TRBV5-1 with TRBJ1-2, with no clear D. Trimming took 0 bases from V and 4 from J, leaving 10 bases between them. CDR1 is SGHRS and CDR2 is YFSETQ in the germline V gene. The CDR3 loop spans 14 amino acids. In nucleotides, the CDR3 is TGCGCCAGCAGCTTGGGACAAATGGGCTATGGCTACACCTTC. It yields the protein CASSLGQMGYGYTF.

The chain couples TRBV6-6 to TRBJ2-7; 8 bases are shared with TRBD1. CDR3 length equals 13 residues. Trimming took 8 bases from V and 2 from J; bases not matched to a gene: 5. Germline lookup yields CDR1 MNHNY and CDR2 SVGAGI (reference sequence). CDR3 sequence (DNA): TGTGCCAGCTTCCGGGACAGGACCTACGAGCAGTACTTC. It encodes CASFRDRTYEQYF.

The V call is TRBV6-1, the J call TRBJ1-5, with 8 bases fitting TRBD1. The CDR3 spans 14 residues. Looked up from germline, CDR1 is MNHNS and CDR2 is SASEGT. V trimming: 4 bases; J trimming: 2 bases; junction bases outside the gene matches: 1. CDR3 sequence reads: CASSVDRGNQPQHF. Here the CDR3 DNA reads TGTGCCAGCAGTGTGGACAGGGGCAATCAGCCCCAGCATTTT.

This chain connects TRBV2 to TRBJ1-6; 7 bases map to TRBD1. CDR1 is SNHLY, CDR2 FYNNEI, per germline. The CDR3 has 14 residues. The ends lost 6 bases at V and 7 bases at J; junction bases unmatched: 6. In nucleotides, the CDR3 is TGTGCCAGCAGCTCCGGGACAGAGAATTCACCCCTCCACTTT. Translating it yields CASSSGTENSPLHF.

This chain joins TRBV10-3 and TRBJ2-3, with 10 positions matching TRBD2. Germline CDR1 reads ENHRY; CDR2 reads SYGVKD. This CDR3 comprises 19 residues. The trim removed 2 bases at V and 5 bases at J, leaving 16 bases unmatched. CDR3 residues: CAISEGIVISGGREDTQYF. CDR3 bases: TGTGCCATCAGTGAGGGCATCGTTATTAGCGGGGGGCGGGAAGATACGCAGTATTTT.

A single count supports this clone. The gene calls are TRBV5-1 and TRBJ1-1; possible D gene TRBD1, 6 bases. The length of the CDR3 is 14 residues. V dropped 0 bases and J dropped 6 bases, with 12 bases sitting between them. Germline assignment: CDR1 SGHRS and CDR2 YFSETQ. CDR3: CASSLGQGSAEAFF. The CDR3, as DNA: TGCGCCAGCAGCTTGGGGCAGGGGAGTGCTGAAGCTTTCTTT.

The CDR3 is CASSVGGQIISGANVLTF. Written as DNA, the CDR3 is TGTGCCAGCAGTGTAGGGGGACAGATTATCTCTGGGGCCAACGTCCTGACTTTC. V is TRBV28 and J is TRBJ2-6, with 7 bases aligning to TRBD1. The germline CDR1 and CDR2 sequences are MDHEN and SYDVKM. J lost 0 bases, V lost 5 bases, and 10 bases had no gene match. This CDR3 contains 18 residues.

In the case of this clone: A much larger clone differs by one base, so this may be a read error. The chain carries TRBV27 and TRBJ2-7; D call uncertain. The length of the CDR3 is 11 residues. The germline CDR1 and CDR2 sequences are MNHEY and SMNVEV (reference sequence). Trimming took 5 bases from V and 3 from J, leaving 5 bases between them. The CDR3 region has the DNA TGTGCCAGCAGTCCCTACTACGAGCAGTACTTC. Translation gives CASSPYYEQYF.

The CDR3 loop reads CASSLGATGVGSPLHF. The CDR3, as DNA: TGTGCCAGCAGCTTAGGGGCGACAGGGGTGGGCTCACCCCTCCACTTT. The chain carries TRBV7-9 and TRBJ1-6, with 8 bases lining up with TRBD1. This CDR3 spans 16 amino acids. V trimming: 1 base; J trimming: 10 bases; junction bases outside the gene matches: 9. CDR1 and CDR2 from the germline V gene are SEHNR and FQNEAQ (reference sequence).

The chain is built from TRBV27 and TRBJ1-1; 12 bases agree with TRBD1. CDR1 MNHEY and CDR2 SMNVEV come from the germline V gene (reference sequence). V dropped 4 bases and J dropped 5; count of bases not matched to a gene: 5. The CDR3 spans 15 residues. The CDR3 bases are TGTGCCAGCAGTTCCCTGGGACAGGGGGCGACTGAAGCTTTCTTT. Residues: CASSSLGQGATEAFF.

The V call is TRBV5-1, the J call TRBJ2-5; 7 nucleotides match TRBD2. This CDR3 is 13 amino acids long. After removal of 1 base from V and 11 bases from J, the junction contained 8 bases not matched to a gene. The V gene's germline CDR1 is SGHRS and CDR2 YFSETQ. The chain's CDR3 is CASSLSAAGRQYF. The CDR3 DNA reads TGCGCCAGCAGCTTGAGTGCGGCCGGGAGGCAGTACTTC.

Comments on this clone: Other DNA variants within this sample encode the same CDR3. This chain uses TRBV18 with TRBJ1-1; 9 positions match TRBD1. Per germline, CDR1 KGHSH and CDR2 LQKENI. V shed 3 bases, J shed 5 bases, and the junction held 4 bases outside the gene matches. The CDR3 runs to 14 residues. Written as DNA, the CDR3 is TGTGCCAGCTCACCGGGACAGGGTGGGACTGAAGCTTTCTTT. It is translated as CASSPGQGGTEAFF.

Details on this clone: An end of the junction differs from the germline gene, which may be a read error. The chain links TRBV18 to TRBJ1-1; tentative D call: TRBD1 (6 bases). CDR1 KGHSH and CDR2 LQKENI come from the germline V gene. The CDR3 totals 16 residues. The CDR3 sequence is CASSPRSGVRNTEAFF. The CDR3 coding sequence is TGTGCCAGCTCCCCACGATCAGGGGTTAGGAACACTGAAGCTTTCTTT.

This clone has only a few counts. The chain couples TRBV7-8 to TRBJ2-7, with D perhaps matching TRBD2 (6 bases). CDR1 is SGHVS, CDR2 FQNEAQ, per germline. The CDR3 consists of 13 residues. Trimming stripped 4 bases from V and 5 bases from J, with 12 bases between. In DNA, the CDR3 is TGTGCCAGCAGCTCCCGGTGGGAGGACGAGCAGTACTTC. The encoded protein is CASSSRWEDEQYF.

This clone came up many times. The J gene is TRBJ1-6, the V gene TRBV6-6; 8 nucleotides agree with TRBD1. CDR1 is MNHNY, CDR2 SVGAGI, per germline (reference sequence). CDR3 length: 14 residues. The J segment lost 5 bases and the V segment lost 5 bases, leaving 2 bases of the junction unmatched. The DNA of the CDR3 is TGTGCCAGCAGTAGGGGACAGGATAATTCACCCCTCCACTTT. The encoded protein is CASSRGQDNSPLHF.

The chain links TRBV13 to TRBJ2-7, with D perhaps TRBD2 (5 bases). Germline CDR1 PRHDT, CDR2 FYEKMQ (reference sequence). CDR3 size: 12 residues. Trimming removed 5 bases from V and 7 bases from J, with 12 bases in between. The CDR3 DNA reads TGTGCCAGCAGCCCTCTTCGGGGTGAGCAGTACTTC. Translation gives CASSPLRGEQYF.

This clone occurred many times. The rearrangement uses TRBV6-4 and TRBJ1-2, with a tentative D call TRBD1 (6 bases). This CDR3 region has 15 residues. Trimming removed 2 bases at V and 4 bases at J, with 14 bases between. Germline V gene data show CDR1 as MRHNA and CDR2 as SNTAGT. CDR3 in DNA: TGTGCCAGCAGTGACCCGGGACAAAATTCCTATGGCTACACCTTC. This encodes CASSDPGQNSYGYTF.

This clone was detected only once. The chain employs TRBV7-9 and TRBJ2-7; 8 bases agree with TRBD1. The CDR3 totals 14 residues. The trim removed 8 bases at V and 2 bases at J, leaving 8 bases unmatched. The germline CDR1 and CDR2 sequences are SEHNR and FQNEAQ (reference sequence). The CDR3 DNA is TGTGCCAGCTCATGGGCAGGGGGCCCCTACGAGCAGTACTTC. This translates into CASSWAGGPYEQYF. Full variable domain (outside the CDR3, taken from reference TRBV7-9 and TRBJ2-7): DTGVSQNPRHKITKRGQNVTFRCDPISEHNRLYWYRQTLGQGPEFLTYFQNEAQLEKSRLLSDRFSAERPKGSFSTLEIQRTEQGDSAMYLCASSWAGGPYEQYFGPGTRLTVT.

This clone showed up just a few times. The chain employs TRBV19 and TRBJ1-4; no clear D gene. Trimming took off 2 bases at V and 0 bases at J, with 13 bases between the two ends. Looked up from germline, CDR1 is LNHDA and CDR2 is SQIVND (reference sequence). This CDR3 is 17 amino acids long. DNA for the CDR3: TGTGCCAGTAGTATATTCGGCAGGTTCTCAACTAATGAAAAACTGTTTTTT. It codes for CASSIFGRFSTNEKLFF. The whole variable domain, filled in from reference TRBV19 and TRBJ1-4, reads DGGITQSPKYLFRKEGQNVTLSCEQNLNHDAMYWYRQDPGQGLRLIYYSQIVNDFQKGDIAEGYSVSREKKESFPLTVTSAQKNPTAFYLCASSIFGRFSTNEKLFFGSGTQLSVL.

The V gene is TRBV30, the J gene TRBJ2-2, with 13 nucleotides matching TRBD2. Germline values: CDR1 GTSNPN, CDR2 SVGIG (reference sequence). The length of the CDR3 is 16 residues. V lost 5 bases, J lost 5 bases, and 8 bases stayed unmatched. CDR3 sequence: CAWQGLAGVGTGELFF. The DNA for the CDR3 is TGTGCCTGGCAAGGACTAGCGGGGGTAGGGACCGGGGAGCTGTTTTTT.

The CDR3 DNA reads as TGCAGCGTTGAAGGAGGCAGTGCCTCCTACGAGCAGTACTTC. This gives the protein CSVEGGSASYEQYF. The chain links TRBV29-1 to TRBJ2-7; D is ambiguous. Germline CDR1 and CDR2: SQVTM and ANQGSEA. The germline V and J ends were trimmed by 1 base and 0 bases, with 10 bases remaining between them. The length of the CDR3 is 14 residues.

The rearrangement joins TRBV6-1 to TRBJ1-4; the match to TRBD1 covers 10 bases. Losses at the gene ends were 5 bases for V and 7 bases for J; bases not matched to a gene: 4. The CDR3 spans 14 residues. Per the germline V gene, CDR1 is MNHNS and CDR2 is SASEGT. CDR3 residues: CASSSRQGAEKLFF. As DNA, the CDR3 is TGTGCCAGCAGTTCGAGACAGGGGGCTGAAAAACTGTTTTTT.

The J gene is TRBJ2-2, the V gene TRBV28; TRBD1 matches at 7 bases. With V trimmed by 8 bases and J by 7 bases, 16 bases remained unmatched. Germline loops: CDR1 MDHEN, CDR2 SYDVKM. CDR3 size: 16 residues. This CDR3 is CASASSPHYRGGELFF. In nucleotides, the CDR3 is TGTGCCAGCGCTTCCTCCCCACATTACAGGGGCGGGGAGCTGTTTTTT.

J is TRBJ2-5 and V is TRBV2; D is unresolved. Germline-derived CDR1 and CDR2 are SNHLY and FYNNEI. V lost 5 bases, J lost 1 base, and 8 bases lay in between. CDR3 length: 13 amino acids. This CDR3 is CASSTSIQETQYF. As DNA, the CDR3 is TGTGCCAGCAGTACGAGCATCCAAGAGACCCAGTACTTC.

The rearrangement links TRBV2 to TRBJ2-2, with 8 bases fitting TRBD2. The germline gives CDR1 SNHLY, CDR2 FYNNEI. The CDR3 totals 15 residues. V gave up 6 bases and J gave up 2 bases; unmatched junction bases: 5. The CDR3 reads CASRLAGLNTGELFF. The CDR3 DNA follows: TGTGCCAGCAGATTAGCGGGACTAAACACCGGGGAGCTGTTTTTT. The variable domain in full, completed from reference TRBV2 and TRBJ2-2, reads EPEVTQTPSHQVTQMGQEVILRCVPISNHLYFYWYRQILGQKVEFLVSFYNNEISEKSEIFDDQFSVERPDGSNFTLKIRSTKLEDSAMYFCASRLAGLNTGELFFGEGSRLTVL.

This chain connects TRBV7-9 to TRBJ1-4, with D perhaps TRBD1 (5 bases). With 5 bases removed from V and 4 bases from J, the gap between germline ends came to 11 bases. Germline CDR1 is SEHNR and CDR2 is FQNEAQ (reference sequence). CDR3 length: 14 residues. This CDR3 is CASSLGTHNEKLFF. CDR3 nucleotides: TGTGCCAGCAGCCTCGGGACTCATAATGAAAAACTGTTTTTT.

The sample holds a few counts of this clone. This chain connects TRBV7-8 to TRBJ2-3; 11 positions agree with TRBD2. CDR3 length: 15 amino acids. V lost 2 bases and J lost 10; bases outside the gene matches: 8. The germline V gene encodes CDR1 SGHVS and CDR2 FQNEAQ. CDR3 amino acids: CASSLHLAGGQAQYF. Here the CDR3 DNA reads TGTGCCAGCAGCTTACACCTAGCGGGGGGCCAGGCGCAGTATTTT.

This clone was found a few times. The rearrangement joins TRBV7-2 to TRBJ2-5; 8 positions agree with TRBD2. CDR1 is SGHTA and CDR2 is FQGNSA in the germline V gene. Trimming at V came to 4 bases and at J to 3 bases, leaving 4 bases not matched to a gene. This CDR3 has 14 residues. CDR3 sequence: CASSSGLAEETQYF. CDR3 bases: TGTGCCAGCAGCTCCGGACTAGCAGAAGAGACCCAGTACTTC. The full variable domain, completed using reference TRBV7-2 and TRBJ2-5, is GAGVSQSPSNKVTEKGKDVELRCDPISGHTALYWYRQSLGQGLEFLIYFQGNSAPDKSGLPSDRFSAERTGGSVSTLTIQRTQQEDSAVYLCASSSGLAEETQYFGPGTRLLVL.